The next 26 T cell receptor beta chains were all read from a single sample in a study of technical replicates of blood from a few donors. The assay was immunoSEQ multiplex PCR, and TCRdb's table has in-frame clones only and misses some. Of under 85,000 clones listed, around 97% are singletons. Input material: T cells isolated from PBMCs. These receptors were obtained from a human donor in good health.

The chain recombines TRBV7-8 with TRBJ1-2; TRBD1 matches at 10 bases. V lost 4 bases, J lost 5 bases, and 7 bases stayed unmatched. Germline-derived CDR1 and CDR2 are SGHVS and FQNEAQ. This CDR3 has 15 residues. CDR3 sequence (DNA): TGTGCCAGCAGCTCCCCAATGGACAGGGGGTATGGCTACACCTTC. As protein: CASSSPMDRGYGYTF.

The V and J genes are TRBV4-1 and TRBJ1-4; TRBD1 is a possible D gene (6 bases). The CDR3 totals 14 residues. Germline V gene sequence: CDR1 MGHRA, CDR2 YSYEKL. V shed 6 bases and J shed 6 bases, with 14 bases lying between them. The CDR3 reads CASRRQAGDEKLFF. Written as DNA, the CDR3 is TGCGCCAGCAGACGACAGGCTGGGGATGAAAAACTGTTTTTT.

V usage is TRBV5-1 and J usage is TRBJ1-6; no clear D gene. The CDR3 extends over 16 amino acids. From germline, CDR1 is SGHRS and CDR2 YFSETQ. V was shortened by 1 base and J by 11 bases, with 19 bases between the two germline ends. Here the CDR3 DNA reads TGCGCCAGCAGCTTGTTTCCGGACCGGGTCGGGGCACCCCTCCACTTT. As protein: CASSLFPDRVGAPLHF.

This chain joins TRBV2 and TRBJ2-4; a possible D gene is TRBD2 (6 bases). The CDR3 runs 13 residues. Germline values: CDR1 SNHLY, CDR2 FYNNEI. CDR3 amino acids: CATEGLAKNIQYF. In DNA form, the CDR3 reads TGTGCAACAGAGGGACTAGCCAAAAACATTCAGTACTTC.

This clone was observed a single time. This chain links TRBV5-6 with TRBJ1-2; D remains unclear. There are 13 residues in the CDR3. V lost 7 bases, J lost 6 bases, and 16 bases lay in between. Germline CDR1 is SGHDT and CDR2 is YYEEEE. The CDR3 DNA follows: TGTGCCAGCGCCTTCCGGGGTGGAAATGGCTACACCTTC. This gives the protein CASAFRGGNGYTF.

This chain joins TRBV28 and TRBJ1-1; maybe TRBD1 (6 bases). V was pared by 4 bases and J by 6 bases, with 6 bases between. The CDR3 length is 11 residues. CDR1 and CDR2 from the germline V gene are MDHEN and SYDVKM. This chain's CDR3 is CASSSGAEAFF. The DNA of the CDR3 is TGTGCCAGCAGTTCAGGGGCTGAAGCTTTCTTT.

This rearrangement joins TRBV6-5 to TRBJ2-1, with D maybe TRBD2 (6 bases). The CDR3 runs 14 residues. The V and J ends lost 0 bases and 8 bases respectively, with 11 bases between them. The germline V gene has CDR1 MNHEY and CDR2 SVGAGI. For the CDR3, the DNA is TGTGCCAGCAGTTACTCGCGACTAGTATATGAGCAGTTCTTC. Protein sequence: CASSYSRLVYEQFF.

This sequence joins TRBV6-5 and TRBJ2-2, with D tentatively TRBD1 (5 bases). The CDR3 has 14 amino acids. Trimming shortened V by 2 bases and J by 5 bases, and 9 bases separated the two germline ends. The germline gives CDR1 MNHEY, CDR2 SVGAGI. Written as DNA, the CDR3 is TGTGCCAGCAGTTACGGACCAGGGACCGGGGAGCTGTTTTTT. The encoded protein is CASSYGPGTGELFF.

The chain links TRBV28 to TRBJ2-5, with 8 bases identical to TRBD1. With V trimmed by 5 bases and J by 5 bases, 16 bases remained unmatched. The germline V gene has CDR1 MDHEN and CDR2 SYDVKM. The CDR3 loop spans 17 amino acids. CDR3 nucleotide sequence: TGTGCCAGCAGTCTCCATTTAAAGACAGGGGTGAGCGAGACCCAGTACTTC. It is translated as CASSLHLKTGVSETQYF.

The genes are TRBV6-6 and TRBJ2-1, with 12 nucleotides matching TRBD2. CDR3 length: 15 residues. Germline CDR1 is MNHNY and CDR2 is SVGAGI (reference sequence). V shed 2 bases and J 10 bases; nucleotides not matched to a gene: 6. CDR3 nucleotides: TGTGCCAGCAGTTACGTTCTAGCGGGAGGGCGGGAGCAGTTCTTC. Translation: CASSYVLAGGREQFF.

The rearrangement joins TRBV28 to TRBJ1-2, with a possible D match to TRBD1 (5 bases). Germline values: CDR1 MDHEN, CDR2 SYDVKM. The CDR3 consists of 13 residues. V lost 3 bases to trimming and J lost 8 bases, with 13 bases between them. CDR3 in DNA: TGTGCCAGCAGTTTTAAACACGGGGGGGGCTACACCTTC. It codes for CASSFKHGGGYTF.

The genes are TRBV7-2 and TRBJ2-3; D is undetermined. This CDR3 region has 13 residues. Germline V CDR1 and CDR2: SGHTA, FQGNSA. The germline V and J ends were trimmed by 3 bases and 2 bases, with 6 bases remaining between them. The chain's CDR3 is CASSFDNTDTQYF. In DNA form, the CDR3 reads TGTGCCAGCAGCTTTGACAACACAGATACGCAGTATTTT. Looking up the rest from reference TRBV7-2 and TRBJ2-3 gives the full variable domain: GAGVSQSPSNKVTEKGKDVELRCDPISGHTALYWYRQSLGQGLEFLIYFQGNSAPDKSGLPSDRFSAERTGGSVSTLTIQRTQQEDSAVYLCASSFDNTDTQYFGPGTRLTVL.

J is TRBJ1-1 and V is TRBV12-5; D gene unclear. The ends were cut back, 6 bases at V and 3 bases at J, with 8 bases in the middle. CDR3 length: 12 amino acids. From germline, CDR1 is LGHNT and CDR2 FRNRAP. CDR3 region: CASGGVDTEAFF. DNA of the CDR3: TGTGCTAGTGGCGGGGTAGACACTGAAGCTTTCTTT.

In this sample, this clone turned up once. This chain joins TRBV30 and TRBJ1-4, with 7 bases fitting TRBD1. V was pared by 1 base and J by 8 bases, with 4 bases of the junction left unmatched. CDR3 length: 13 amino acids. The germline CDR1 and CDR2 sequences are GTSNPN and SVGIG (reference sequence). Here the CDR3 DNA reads TGTGCCTGGAGTGGTCAGGGGGGAGAAAAACTGTTTTTT. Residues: CAWSGQGGEKLFF.

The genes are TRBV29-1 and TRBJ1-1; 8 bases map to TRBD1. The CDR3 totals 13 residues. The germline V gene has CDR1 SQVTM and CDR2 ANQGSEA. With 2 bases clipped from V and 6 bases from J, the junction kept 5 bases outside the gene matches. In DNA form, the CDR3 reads TGCAGCGTTGAACAGGGGGCGCACGCTGAAGCTTTCTTT. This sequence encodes CSVEQGAHAEAFF.

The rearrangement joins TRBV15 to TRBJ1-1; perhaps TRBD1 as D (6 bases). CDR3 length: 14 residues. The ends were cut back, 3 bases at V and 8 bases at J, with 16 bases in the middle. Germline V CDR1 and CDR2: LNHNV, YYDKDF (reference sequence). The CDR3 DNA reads TGTGCCACCAGCAGGCCCGAGGGGGATGAAGAAGCTTTCTTT. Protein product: CATSRPEGDEEAFF.

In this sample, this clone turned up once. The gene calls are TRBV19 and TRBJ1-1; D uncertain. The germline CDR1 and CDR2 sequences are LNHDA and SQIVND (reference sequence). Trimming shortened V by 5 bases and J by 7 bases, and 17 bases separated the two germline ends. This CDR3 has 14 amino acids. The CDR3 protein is CASSRVAGAVEAFF. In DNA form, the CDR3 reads TGTGCCAGTAGTCGGGTGGCGGGCGCAGTTGAAGCTTTCTTT.

The CDR3: CASADRSVQYF. The CDR3 DNA sequence: TGTGCCAGCGCGGACAGGTCTGTGCAGTACTTC. This chain links TRBV19 with TRBJ2-7; 7 positions agree with TRBD1. From germline, CDR1 is LNHDA and CDR2 SQIVND (reference sequence). After removal of 9 bases from V and 9 bases from J, the junction contained 8 bases not matched to a gene. The CDR3 consists of 11 residues.

In DNA, the CDR3 is TGTGCCACCAGCAGAGATATCGCCGTCCAGTATGGCTACACCTTC. This translates into CATSRDIAVQYGYTF. This chain connects TRBV15 to TRBJ1-2; no firm D call. V was pared by 0 bases and J by 5 bases, with 13 bases between. The germline V gene has CDR1 LNHNV and CDR2 YYDKDF (reference sequence). The CDR3 runs to 15 residues.

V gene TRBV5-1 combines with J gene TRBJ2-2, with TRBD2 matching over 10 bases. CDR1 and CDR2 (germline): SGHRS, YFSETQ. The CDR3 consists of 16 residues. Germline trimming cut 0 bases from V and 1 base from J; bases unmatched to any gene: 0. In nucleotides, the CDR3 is TGCGCCAGCAGCTTGGGGACTAGCGGGAACACCGGGGAGCTGTTTTTT. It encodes CASSLGTSGNTGELFF.

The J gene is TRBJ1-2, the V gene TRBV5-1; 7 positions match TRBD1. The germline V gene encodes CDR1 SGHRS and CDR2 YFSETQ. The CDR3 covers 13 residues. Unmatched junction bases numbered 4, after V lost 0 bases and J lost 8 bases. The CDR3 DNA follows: TGCGCCAGCAGCTTGGAGGCAGGGGGGGGCTACACCTTC. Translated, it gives CASSLEAGGGYTF. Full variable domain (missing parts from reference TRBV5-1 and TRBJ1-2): KAGVTQTPRYLIKTRGQQVTLSCSPISGHRSVSWYQQTPGQGLQFLFEYFSETQRNKGNFPGRFSGRQFSNSRSEMNVSTLELGDSALYLCASSLEAGGGYTFGSGTRLTVV.

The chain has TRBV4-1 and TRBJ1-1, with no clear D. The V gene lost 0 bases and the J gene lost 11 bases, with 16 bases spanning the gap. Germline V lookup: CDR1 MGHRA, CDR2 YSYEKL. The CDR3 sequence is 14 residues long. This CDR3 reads CASSQDPRSYGAFF. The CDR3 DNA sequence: TGCGCCAGCAGCCAAGATCCCAGGTCCTATGGGGCTTTCTTT.

CDR3 region: CSVGLAGENEQFF. The CDR3 DNA follows: TGCAGCGTTGGGCTAGCGGGAGAGAATGAGCAGTTCTTC. This rearrangement joins TRBV29-1 to TRBJ2-1, with TRBD2 matching over 10 bases. Germline V CDR1 and CDR2: SQVTM, ANQGSEA. CDR3 length: 13 amino acids. Unmatched junction bases numbered 4, after V lost 4 bases and J lost 7 bases.

The CDR3 here is CASSGPTGGTEAFF. DNA for the CDR3: TGTGCCAGCAGCGGACCAACAGGGGGCACTGAAGCTTTCTTT. This rearrangement joins TRBV13 to TRBJ1-1, with TRBD1 matching 8 bases. CDR1 is PRHDT, CDR2 FYEKMQ, per germline (reference sequence). CDR3 length: 14 residues. J gave up 4 bases and V 5 bases, and 6 bases lay outside the gene matches.

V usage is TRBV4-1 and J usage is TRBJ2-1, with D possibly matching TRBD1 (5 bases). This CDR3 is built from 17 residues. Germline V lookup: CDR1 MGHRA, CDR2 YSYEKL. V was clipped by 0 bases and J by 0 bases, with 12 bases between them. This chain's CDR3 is CASSQETELYSYNEQFF. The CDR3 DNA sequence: TGCGCCAGCAGCCAAGAGACAGAACTTTACTCCTACAATGAGCAGTTCTTC.

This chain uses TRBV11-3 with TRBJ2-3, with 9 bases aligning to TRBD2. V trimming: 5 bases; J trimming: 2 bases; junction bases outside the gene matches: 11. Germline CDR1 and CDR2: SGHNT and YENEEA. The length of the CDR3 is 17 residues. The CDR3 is CASSPLYASGDTDTQYF. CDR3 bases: TGTGCCAGCAGCCCCCTGTACGCTAGCGGGGACACAGATACGCAGTATTTT.